The text below deals with one T cell receptor beta chain. Its antigen target is currently unknown. No base qualities exist here, and no much larger clone lies one base off it. The CDR3 regions of human TCRbeta chains were subjected to immunosequencing. As for how the authors treated the data: TCRs in the repertoires were compared against a reference library of SARS-CoV-2-specific TCRs that had been generated with the MIRA antigen-specificity platform. Breadth was defined as the fraction of unique TCRs that were SARS-CoV-2-associated. Depth was defined as the fraction of total T cells that were SARS-CoV-2-associated. Using the MIRA data, each spike-specific TCR was assigned both to the spike region to which the TCR was reactive and to a CD4 or CD8 class. Log10-transformed breadth and depth values were compared by one-way ANOVA with Sidak's multiple comparisons tests. The source is immuneACCESS, and TCRdb retained only in-frame sequences with V and J called. Part of the clones is not carried over; for the studies checked, unresolved V genes explain less than half of this, and the remainder is unexplained. The D gene and trimming were derived from the DNA, and the V and J assignments and clone size from that table. Here the sample has 75,000 to 100,000 clones; about 88% occur a single time. Less than 3.5% of the sample comes from the top ten.

Between the V and J ends, shortened by 0 bases and 6 bases respectively, the junction contains 8 bases. The CDR3 numbers 13 residues from cysteine through phenylalanine. Only the CDR3 portion is preserved as DNA: 39 bases, with reading frame beginning at the first base. Looking up the germline V gene yields CDR1 SGHNT and CDR2 YENEEA. This sample's time point label indicates: baseline before first vaccination. Vaccinee samples were obtained from the UK trials COV001 and COV002, which included a single-blind randomized controlled phase 2/3 trial of AZD1222 (ChAdOx1 nCoV-19) in healthy adults. For TCRbeta chain sequencing, PBMC samples from trial participants were taken at day 0 and at day 28 after the second dose. The data derive from a study of T cell responses to AZD1222 COVID-19 vaccine (dated by TCRdb to about 2021). Study-wide context: AZD1222 recipients given second doses at about 4 weeks or at about 12 weeks were pooled, since spike-specific TCR depth and breadth were not found to differ between the two schedules. TCR sequencing covered more than 230 trial participants: approximately 200 given two doses of AZD1222 and 26 given two doses of MenACWY control vaccine. Trial participants were enrolled by age into 18-55, 56-69 and 70-plus year subgroups, with roughly 160, 29 and 62 TCR-sequenced participants respectively.

The full study reports these points: Because no samples from the day 14 peak response were available, repertoires could be characterized only after the peak T cell response. Reportedly, close to half of the unique spike-specific TCRs recognized epitopes lying outside the regions that are mutated in the B.1.351 and B.1.1.7 variants. CD4 TCRs associated with the vaccine covered the entire spike protein, and the dominant responses were in regions 160-218 and 743-854. Participants were mostly white British and included more females than males, and it was suggested by the authors that clonal diversity may have been underestimated. The 56-69-year group was small, and its depth increase did not reach significance, likely because of low power. Only six or seven AZD1222 recipients were SARS-CoV-2 seropositive at baseline, limiting conclusions about previously exposed vaccinees. After two AZD1222 doses, spike-specific TCR breadth and depth were significantly higher than at day 0 and than in MenACWY recipients.

This chain is built from TRBV11-3 and TRBJ1-2; the D gene identity is not certain. The sequence derives from an adult in good health. Sequenced material: peripheral blood, taken on day 0 of AZD1222 vaccination. The CDR3 has the sequence CASSLEGPHGYTF. Read as DNA, the sequence is TGTGCCAGCAGCTTAGAAGGGCCCCATGGCTACACCTTC.